This note documents a single T cell receptor beta chain sequence. Here immunoSEQ multiplex PCR was the method, and the copy in TCRdb shows in-frame clones only, minus some. This sample yields 100,000 or so clones, of which approximately 88% are seen a single time; roughly 6% belongs to the top ten. This record belongs to a study of blood T cell repertoires in COVID-19. The CDR3 runs 13 residues. The germline V gene has CDR1 LNHDA and CDR2 SQIVND (reference sequence). Trimming removed 6 bases from V and 0 bases from J; junction bases left unmatched: 2. The sequence derives from a woman aged 55-75 years with acute or convalescent COVID-19. The chain carries TRBV19 and TRBJ2-7; 7 bases are shared with TRBD2. Sequenced input: peripheral blood. The CDR3 region is CASSERDSYEQYF. As DNA, the CDR3 is TGTGCCAGTAGCGAGCGGGACTCCTACGAGCAGTACTTC.